This T cell receptor (beta chain) was retrieved from a study of blood T cell repertoires in COVID-19. V was trimmed by 2 bases and J by 0 bases, leaving 8 bases between them. The V gene's germline CDR1 is MRHNA and CDR2 SNTAGT. CDR3 size: 15 residues. Repertoires were generated with immunoSEQ multiplex PCR, while TCRdb's copy carries only in-frame clones and drops some. Of under 150,000 clones in the sample, 85% were seen once. The V and J genes are TRBV6-4 and TRBJ2-1; D is unresolved. The clonotype was recovered from a woman aged 40 to 55 with active or convalescent COVID-19. The sample was peripheral blood. The CDR3 reads CASSDGRSSYNEQFF. CDR3 sequence (DNA): TGTGCCAGCAGTGACGGTAGAAGCTCCTACAATGAGCAGTTCTTC.